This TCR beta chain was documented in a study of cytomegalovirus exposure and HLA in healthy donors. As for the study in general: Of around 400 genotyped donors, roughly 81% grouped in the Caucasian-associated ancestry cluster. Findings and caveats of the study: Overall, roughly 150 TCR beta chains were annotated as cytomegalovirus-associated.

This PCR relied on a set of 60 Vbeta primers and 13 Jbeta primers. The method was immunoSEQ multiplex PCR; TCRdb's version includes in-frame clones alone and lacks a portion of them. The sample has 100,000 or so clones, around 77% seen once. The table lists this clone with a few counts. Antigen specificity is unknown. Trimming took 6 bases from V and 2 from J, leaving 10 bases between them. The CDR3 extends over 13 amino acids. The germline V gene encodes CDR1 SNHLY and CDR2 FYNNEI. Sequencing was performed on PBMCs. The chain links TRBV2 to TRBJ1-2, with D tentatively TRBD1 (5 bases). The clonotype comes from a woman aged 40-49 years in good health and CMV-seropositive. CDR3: CASSGGRNYGYTF. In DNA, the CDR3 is TGTGCCAGCAGCGGGGGACGGAACTATGGCTACACCTTC.